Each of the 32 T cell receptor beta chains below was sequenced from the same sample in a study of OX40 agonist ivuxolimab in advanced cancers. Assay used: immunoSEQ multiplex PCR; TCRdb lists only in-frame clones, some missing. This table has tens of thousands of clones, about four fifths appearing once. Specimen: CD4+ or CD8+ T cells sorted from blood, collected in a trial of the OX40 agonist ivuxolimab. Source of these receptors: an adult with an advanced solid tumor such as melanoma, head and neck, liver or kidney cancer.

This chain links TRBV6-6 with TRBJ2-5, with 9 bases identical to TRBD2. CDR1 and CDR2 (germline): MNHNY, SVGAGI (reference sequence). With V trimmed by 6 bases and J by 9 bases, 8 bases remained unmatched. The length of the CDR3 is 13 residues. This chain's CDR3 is CASSPGTSKAQYF. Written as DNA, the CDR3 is TGTGCCAGCAGCCCCGGGACTAGCAAGGCCCAGTACTTC.

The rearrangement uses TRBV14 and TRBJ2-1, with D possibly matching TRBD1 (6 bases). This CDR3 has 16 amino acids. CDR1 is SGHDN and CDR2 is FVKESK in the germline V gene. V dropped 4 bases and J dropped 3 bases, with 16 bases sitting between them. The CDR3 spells CASSPYRVGYYNEQFF. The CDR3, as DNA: TGTGCCAGCAGCCCATACAGGGTTGGATACTACAATGAGCAGTTCTTC.

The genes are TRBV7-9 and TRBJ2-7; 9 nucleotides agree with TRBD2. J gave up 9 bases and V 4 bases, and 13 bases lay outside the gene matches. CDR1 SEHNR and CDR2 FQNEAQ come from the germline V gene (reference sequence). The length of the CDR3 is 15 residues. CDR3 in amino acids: CASSSSAGGLSGQYF. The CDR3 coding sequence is TGTGCCAGCAGCTCGTCGGCGGGAGGGCTCTCAGGGCAGTACTTC.

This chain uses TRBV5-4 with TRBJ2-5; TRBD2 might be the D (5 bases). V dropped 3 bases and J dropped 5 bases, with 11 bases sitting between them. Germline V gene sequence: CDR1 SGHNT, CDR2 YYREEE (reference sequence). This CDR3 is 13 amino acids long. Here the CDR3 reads CASSSYRGETQYF. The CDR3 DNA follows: TGTGCCAGCAGCTCCTATCGAGGGGAGACCCAGTACTTC.

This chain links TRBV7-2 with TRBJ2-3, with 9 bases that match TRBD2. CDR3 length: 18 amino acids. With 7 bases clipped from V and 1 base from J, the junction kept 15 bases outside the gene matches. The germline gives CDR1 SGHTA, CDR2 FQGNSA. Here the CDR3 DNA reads TGTGCCAGCATTTGGACCTCTAGCGGGACTATACGCACAGATACGCAGTATTTT. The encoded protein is CASIWTSSGTIRTDTQYF.

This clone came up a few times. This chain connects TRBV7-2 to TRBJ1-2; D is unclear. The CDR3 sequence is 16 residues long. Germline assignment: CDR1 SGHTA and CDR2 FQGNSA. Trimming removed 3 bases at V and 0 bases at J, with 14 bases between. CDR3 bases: TGTGCCAGCAGCTTCACCGCAGGAACAGCTAACTATGGCTACACCTTC. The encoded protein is CASSFTAGTANYGYTF.

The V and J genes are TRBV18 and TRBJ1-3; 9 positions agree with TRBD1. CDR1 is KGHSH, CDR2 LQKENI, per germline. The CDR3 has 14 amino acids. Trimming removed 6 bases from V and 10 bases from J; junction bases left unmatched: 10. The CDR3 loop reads CASSPSGTGRTIYF. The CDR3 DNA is TGTGCCAGCTCCCCTTCCGGGACAGGGAGGACCATATATTTT.

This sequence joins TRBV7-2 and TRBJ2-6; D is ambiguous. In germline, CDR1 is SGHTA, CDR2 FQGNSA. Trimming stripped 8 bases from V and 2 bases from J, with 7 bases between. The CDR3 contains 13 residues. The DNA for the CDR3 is TGTGCCAGCCAGGTTGCTGGGGCCAACGTCCTGACTTTC. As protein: CASQVAGANVLTF.

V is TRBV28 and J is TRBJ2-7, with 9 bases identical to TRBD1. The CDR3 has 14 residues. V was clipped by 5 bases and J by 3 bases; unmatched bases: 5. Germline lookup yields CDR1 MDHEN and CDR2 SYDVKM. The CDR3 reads CASSRTGASYEQYF. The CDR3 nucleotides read TGTGCCAGCAGTCGGACAGGGGCCAGCTACGAGCAGTACTTC.

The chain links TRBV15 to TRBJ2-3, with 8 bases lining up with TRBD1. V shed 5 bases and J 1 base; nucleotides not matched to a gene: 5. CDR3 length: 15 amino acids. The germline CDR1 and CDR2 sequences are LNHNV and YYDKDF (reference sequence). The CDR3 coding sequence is TGTGCCACCAGCCCCATGACAGGGGGCACAGATACGCAGTATTTT. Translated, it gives CATSPMTGGTDTQYF.

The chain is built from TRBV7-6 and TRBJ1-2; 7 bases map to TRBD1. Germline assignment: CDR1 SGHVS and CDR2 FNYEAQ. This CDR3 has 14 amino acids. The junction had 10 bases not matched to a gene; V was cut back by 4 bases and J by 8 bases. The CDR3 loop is CASSSAGQASGYTF. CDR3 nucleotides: TGTGCCAGCAGCTCCGCCGGACAGGCTTCGGGCTACACCTTC.

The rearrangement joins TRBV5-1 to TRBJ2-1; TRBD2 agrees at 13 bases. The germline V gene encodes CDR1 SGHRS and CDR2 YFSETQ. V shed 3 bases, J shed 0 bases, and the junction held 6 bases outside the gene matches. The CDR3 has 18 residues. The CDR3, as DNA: TGCGCCAGCAGCTCCGGACTAGCGGGAGTTCCCTCCTACAATGAGCAGTTCTTC. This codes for CASSSGLAGVPSYNEQFF. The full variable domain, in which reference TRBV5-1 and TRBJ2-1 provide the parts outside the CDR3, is KAGVTQTPRYLIKTRGQQVTLSCSPISGHRSVSWYQQTPGQGLQFLFEYFSETQRNKGNFPGRFSGRQFSNSRSEMNVSTLELGDSALYLCASSSGLAGVPSYNEQFFGPGTRLTVL.

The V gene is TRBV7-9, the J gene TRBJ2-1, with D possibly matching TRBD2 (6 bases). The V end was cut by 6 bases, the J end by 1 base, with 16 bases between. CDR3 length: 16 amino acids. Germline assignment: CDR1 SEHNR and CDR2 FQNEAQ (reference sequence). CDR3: CASRRPRESSYNEQFF. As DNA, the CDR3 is TGTGCCAGCAGGCGGCCCCGGGAGTCGTCCTACAATGAGCAGTTCTTC.

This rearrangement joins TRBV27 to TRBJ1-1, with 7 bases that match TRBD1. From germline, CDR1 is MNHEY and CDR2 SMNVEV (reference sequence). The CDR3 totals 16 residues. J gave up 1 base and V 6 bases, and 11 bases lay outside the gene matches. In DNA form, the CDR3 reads TGTGCCAGCAGCTCCTCTTTGGGACAGCCGAACACTGAAGCTTTCTTT. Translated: CASSSSLGQPNTEAFF.

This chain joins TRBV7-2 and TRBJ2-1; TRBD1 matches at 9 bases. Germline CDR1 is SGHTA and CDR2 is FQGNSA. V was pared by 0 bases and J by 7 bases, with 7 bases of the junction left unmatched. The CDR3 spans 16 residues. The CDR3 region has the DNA TGTGCCAGCAGCTTAGCGGGAGGACAGGGGAGGAATGAGCAGTTCTTC. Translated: CASSLAGGQGRNEQFF.

The CDR3 DNA reads as TGTGCCAGCAGCTTGGCAGGATTAAGCTCTGGAAACACCATATATTTT. Residues: CASSLAGLSSGNTIYF. V and J are TRBV7-2 and TRBJ1-3; D gene unclear. The CDR3 is 16 amino acids. Per the germline V gene, CDR1 is SGHTA and CDR2 is FQGNSA. V lost 3 bases and J 0 bases, leaving 12 bases between the germline ends.

The CDR3 DNA sequence: TGTGCCAGCAGTTACATGACTAGCGGGAGTAATGAGCAGTTCTTC. This encodes CASSYMTSGSNEQFF. The gene calls are TRBV6-5 and TRBJ2-1; 12 bases map to TRBD2. Germline V gene data show CDR1 as MNHEY and CDR2 as SVGAGI. J gave up 7 bases and V 2 bases, and 3 bases lay outside the gene matches. CDR3 size: 15 residues.

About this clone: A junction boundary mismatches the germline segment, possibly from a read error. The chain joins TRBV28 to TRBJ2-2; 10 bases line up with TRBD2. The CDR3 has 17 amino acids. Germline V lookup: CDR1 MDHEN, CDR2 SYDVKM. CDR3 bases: TGTGTCAGCACCGTACCCTCTAGCGGGAGCGTGGCCGGGGAGCTGTTTTTT. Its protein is CVSTVPSSGSVAGELFF.

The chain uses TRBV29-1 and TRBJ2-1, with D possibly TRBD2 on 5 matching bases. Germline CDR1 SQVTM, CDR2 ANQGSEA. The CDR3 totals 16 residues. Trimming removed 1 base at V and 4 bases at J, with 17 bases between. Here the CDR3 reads CSVEASLGRSYNEQFF. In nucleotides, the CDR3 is TGCAGCGTTGAAGCATCACTAGGGCGCTCATACAATGAGCAGTTCTTC.

The CDR3 here is CASSELQASNSPLHF. CDR3 DNA sequence: TGTGCCAGCAGTGAATTACAGGCGTCGAATTCACCCCTCCACTTT. This chain uses TRBV6-1 with TRBJ1-6; perhaps TRBD1 as D (5 bases). CDR1 and CDR2 (germline): MNHNS, SASEGT. V was clipped by 2 bases and J by 7 bases, with 12 bases between them. This CDR3 is 15 amino acids long.

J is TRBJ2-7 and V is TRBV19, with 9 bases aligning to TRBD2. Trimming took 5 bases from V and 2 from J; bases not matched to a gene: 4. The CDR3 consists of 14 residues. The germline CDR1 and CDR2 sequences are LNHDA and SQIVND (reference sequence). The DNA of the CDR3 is TGTGCCAGTAGTGTGGCGGGGGGGCCCTACGAGCAGTACTTC. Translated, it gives CASSVAGGPYEQYF.

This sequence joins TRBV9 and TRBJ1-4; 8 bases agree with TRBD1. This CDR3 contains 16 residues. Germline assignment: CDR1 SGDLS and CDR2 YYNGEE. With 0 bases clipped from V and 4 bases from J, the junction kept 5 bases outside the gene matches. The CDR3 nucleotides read TGTGCCAGCAGCGTAGGTACGGGACAGGTTAATGAAAAACTGTTTTTT. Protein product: CASSVGTGQVNEKLFF.

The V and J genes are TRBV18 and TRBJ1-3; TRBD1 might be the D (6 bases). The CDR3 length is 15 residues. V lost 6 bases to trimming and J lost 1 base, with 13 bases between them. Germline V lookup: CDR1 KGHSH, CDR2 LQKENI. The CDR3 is CASSPTQGSGNTIYF. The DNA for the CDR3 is TGTGCCAGCTCTCCTACACAGGGATCTGGAAACACCATATATTTT.

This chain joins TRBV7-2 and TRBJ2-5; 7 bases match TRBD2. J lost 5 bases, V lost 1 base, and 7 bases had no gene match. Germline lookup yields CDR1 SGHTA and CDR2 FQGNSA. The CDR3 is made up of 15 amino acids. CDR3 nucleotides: TGTGCCAGCAGCTTAGATGCCGGGAGGACGGAGACCCAGTACTTC. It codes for CASSLDAGRTETQYF.

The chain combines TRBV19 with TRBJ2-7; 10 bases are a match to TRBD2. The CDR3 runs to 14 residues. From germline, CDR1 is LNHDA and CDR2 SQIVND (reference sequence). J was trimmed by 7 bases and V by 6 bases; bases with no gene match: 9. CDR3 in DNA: TGTGCCAGTAGCCGGACTAGCGGTCCTAGTGAGCAGTACTTC. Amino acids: CASSRTSGPSEQYF.

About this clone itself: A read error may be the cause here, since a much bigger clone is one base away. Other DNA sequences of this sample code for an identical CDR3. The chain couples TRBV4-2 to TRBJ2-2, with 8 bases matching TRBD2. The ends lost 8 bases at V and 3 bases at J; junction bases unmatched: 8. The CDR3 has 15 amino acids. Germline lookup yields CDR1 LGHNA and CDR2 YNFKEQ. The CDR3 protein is CASEAGELHTGELFF. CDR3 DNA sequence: TGTGCCAGCGAAGCGGGAGAGCTCCACACCGGGGAGCTGTTTTTT.

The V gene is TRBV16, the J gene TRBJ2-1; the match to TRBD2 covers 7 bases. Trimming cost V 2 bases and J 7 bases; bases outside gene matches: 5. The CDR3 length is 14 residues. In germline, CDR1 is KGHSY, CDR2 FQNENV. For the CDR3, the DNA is TGTGCCAGCAGCCAAAACGGGGAGGGAAATGAGCAGTTCTTC. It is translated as CASSQNGEGNEQFF.

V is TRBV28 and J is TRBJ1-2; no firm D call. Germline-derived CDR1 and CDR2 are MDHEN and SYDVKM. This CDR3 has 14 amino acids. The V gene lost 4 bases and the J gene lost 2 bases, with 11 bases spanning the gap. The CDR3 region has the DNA TGTGCCAGCAGTTCTAGCCCTATCAACTATGGCTACACCTTC. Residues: CASSSSPINYGYTF.

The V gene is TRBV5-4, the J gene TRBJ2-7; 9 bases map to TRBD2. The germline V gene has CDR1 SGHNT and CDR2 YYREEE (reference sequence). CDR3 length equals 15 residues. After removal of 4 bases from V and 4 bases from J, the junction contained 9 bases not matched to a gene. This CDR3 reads CASSPQAGGKYEQYF. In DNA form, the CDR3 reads TGTGCCAGCAGCCCCCAAGCGGGAGGAAAATACGAGCAGTACTTC.

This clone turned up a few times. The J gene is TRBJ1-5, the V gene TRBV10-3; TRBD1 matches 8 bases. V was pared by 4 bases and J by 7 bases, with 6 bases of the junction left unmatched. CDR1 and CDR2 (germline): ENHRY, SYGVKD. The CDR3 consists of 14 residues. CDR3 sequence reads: CAISGDRGSQPQHF. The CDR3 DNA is TGTGCCATCAGTGGCGACAGGGGTTCCCAGCCCCAGCATTTT.

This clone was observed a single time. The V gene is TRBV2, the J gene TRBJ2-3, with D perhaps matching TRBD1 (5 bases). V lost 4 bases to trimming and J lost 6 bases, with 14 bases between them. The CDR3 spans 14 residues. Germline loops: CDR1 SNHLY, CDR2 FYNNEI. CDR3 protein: CASSVSAGQDTQYF. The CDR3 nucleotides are TGTGCCAGCAGTGTTTCCGCAGGGCAGGATACGCAGTATTTT.

The CDR3 reads CASSQGYRNTEAFF. The CDR3 coding sequence is TGCGCCAGCAGCCAAGGATACAGGAACACTGAAGCTTTCTTT. The J gene is TRBJ1-1, the V gene TRBV4-3; D gene ambiguous. The CDR3 has 14 residues. Germline lookup yields CDR1 LGHNA and CDR2 YSLEER. Trimming pared 1 base from V and 1 base from J, leaving 7 bases between.